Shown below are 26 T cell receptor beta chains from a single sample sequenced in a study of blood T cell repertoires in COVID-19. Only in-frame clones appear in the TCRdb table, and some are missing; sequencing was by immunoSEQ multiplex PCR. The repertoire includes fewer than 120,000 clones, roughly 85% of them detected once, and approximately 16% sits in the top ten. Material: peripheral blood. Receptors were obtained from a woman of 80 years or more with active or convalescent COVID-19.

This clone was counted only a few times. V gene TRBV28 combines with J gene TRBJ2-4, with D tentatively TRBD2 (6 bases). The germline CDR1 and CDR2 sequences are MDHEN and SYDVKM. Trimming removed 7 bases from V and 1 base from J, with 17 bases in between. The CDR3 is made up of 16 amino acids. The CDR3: CASTKRGGIAKNIQYF. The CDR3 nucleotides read TGTGCCAGCACCAAAAGGGGAGGTATTGCCAAAAACATTCAGTACTTC.

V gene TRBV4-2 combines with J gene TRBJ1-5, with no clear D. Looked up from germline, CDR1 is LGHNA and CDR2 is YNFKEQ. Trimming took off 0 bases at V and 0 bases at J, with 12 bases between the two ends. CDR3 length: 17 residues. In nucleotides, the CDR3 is TGTGCCAGCAGCCAAGATTATCGGGGATATAGCAATCAGCCCCAGCATTTT. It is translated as CASSQDYRGYSNQPQHF.

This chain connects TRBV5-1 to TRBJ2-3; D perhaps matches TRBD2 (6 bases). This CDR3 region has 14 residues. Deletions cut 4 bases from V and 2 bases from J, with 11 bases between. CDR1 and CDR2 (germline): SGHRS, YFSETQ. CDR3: CASSHGTFTDTQYF. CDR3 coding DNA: TGCGCCAGCAGCCACGGGACTTTCACAGATACGCAGTATTTT. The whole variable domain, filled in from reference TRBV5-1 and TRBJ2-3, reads KAGVTQTPRYLIKTRGQQVTLSCSPISGHRSVSWYQQTPGQGLQFLFEYFSETQRNKGNFPGRFSGRQFSNSRSEMNVSTLELGDSALYLCASSHGTFTDTQYFGPGTRLTVL.

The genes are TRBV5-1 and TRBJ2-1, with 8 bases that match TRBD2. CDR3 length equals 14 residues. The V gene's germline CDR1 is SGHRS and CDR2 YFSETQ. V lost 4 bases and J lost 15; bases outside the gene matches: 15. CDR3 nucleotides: TGCGCCAGCAGCCCCAAGCGGGAGTACCACCCCTGGTTCTTC. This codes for CASSPKREYHPWFF.

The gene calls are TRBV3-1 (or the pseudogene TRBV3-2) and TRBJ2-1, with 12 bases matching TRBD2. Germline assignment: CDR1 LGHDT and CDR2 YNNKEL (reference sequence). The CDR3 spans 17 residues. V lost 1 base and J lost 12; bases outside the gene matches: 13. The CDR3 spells CASSQGNSRLAGAAQFF. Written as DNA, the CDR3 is TGTGCCAGCAGCCAAGGGAACTCCAGACTAGCGGGAGCGGCGCAGTTCTTC.

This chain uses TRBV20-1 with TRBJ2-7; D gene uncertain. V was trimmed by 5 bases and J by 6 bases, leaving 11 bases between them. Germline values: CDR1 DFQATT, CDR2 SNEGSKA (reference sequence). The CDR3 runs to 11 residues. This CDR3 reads CSAVDNPEQYF. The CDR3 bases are TGCAGTGCTGTAGACAATCCCGAGCAGTACTTC.

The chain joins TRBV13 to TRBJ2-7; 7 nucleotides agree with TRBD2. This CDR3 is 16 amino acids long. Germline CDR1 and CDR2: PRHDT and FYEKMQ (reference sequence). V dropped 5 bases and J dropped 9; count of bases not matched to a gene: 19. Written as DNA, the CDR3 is TGTGCCAGCAGCGCCGCTACCGGGGGGAAGAATGCTGTGCAGTACTTC. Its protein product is CASSAATGGKNAVQYF.

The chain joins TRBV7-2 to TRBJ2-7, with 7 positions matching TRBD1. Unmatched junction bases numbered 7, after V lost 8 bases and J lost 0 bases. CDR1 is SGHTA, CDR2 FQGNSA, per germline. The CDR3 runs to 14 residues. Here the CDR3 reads CASHRGDSSYEQYF. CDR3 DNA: TGTGCCAGCCATCGTGGGGACAGCTCCTACGAGCAGTACTTC.

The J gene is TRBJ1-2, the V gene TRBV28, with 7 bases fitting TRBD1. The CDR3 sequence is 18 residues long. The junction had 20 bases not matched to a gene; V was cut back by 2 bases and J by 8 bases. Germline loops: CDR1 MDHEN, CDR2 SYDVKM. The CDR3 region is CASSLEVLGTAYSGGYTF. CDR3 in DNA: TGTGCCAGCAGTTTAGAGGTTTTGGGGACAGCCTACAGTGGGGGCTACACCTTC.

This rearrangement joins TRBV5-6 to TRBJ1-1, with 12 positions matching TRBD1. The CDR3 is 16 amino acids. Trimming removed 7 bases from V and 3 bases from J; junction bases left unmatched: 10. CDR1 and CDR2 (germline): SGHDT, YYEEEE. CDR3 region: CASLRGQGALDTEAFF. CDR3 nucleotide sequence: TGTGCCAGCCTAAGGGGACAGGGGGCTTTGGACACTGAAGCTTTCTTT.

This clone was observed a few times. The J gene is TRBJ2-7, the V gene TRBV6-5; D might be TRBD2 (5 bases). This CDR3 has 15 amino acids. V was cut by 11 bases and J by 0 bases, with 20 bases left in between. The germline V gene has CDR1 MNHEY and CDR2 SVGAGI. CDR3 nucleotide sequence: TGTGCCCCTCCGAGGGCGTCAACAACCTCCTACGAGCAGTACTTC. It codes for CAPPRASTTSYEQYF.

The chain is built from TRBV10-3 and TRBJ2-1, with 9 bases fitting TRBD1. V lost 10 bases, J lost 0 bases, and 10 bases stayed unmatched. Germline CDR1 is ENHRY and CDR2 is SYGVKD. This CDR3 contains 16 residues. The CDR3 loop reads CATAAGTGHSYNEQFF. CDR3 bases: TGTGCCACTGCAGCCGGGACAGGGCACTCCTACAATGAGCAGTTCTTC.

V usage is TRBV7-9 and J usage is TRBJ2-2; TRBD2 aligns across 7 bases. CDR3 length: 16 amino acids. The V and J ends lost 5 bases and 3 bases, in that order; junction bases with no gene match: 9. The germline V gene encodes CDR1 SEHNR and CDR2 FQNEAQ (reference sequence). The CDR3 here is CASSQTSRAHTGELFF. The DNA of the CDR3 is TGTGCCAGCAGCCAGACTAGCAGGGCGCACACCGGGGAGCTGTTTTTT.

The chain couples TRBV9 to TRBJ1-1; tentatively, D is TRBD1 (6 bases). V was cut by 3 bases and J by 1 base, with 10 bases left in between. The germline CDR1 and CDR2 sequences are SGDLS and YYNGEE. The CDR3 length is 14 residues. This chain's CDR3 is CASSEGHANTEAFF. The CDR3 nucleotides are TGTGCCAGCAGCGAGGGACACGCGAACACTGAAGCTTTCTTT.

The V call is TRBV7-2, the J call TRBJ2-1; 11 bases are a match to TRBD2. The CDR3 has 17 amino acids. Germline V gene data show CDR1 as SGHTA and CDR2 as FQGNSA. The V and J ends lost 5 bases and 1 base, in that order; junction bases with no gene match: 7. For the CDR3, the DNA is TGTGCCAGCAGCGTTCGGACTAGCGGGTGGTCCTACAATGAGCAGTTCTTC. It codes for CASSVRTSGWSYNEQFF.

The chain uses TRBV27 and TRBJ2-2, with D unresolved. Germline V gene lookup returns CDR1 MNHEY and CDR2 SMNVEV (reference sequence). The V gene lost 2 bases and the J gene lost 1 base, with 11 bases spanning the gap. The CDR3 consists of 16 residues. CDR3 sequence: CASSLPPGRNTGELFF. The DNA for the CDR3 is TGTGCCAGCAGTTTACCCCCAGGAAGGAACACCGGGGAGCTGTTTTTT.

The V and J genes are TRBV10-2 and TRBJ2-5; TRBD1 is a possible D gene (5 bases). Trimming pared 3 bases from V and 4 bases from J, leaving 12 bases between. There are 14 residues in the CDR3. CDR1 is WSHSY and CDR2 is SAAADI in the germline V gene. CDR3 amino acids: CASSETGPPETQYF. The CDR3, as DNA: TGCGCCAGCAGTGAAACAGGACCCCCAGAGACCCAGTACTTC.

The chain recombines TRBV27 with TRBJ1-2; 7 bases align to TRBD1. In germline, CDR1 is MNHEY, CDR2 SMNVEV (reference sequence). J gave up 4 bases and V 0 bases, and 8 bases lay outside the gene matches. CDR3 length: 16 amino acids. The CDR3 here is CASSLSPWDRIYGYTF. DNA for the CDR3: TGTGCCAGCAGTTTATCGCCCTGGGACAGAATCTATGGCTACACCTTC.

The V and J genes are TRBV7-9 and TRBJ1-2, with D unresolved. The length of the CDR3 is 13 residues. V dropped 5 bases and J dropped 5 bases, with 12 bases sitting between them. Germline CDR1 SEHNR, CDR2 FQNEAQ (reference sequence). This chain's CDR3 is CASSRDADYGYTF. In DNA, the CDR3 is TGTGCCAGCAGCCGAGATGCGGATTATGGCTACACCTTC.

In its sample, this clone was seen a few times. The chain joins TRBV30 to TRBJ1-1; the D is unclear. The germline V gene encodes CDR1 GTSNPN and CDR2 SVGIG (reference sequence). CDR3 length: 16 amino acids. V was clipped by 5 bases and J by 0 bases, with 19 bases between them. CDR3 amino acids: CAWWKDSGNMNTEAFF. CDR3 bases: TGTGCCTGGTGGAAGGATAGCGGAAACATGAACACTGAAGCTTTCTTT.

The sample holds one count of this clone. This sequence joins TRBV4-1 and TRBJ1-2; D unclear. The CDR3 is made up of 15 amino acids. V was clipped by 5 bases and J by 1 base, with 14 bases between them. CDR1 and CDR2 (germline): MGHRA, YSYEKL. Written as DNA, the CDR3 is TGCGCCAGCAGCGCCGGGCGGGGATTTAACTATGGCTACACCTTC. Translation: CASSAGRGFNYGYTF.

CDR3 sequence reads: CASSPKTAGHDEKLFF. Written as DNA, the CDR3 is TGTGCCAGCTCACCGAAAACAGCCGGACATGATGAAAAACTGTTTTTT. V usage is TRBV18 and J usage is TRBJ1-4; a weak D match, TRBD1 (5 bases). The CDR3 spans 16 residues. Trimming took off 3 bases at V and 6 bases at J, with 17 bases between the two ends. Germline V CDR1 and CDR2: KGHSH, LQKENI.

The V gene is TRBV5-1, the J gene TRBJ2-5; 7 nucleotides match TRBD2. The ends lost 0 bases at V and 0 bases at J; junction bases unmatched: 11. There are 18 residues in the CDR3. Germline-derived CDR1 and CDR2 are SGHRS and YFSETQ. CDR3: CASSLEGLAVLDQETQYF. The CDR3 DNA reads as TGCGCCAGCAGCTTGGAGGGGCTAGCGGTTCTCGACCAAGAGACCCAGTACTTC. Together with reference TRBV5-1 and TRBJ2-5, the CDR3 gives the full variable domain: KAGVTQTPRYLIKTRGQQVTLSCSPISGHRSVSWYQQTPGQGLQFLFEYFSETQRNKGNFPGRFSGRQFSNSRSEMNVSTLELGDSALYLCASSLEGLAVLDQETQYFGPGTRLLVL.

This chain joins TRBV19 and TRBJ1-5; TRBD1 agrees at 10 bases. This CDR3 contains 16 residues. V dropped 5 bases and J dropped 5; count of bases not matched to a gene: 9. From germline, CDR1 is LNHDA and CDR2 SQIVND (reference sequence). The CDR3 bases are TGTGCCAGTAGTCCCCTGGACAGGGGGATCGATCAGCCCCAGCATTTT. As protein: CASSPLDRGIDQPQHF.

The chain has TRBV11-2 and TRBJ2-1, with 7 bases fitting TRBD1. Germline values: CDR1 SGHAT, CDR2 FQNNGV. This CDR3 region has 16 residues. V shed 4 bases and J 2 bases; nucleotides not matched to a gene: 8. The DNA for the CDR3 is TGTGCCAGCAGCTCCGACCGACAGGGCGCCTACAATGAGCAGTTCTTC. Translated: CASSSDRQGAYNEQFF.

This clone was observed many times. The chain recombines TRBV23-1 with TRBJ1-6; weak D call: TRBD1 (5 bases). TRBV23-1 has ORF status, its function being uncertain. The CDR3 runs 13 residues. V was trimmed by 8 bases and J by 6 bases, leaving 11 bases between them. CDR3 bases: TGCGCCAGCTACCCAGGGCGTAATTCACCCCTCCACTTT. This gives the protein CASYPGRNSPLHF.